The 27 T cell receptor beta chains in this list originate from one sample, sequenced in a study of T cells after yellow fever vaccination. TCRdb re-derived calls from the 5' RACE reads in MiXCR, one entry per CDR3 protein. Of 95,000 to 100,000 distinct CDR3 sequences listed, roughly 5.2% are singletons. The specimen was CD8+ T cells sorted from PBMCs, collected 10 days after the yellow fever booster vaccination. Receptor source: a man between 18 and 35 years old who received the YFV17D yellow fever vaccine.

At least ten counts were recorded for this clonotype. The chain recombines TRBV5-5 with TRBJ2-5; 7 nucleotides match TRBD1. The V gene end was trimmed by 0 bases and the J gene end by 2 bases; junction bases not matched to a gene: 7. Germline V gene sequence: CDR1 SGHKS, CDR2 YYEKEE (reference sequence). There are 16 residues in the CDR3. The CDR3 protein is CASSLGSGQFQETQYF. The CDR3 region has the DNA TGTGCCAGCAGCTTGGGTTCGGGACAGTTTCAAGAGACCCAGTACTTC.

This sequence joins TRBV14 and TRBJ2-1; 9 bases fit TRBD1. From germline, CDR1 is SGHDN and CDR2 FVKESK. V was pared by 3 bases and J by 5 bases, with 11 bases of the junction left unmatched. The CDR3 runs 17 residues. CDR3: CASSQAYRDRAHNEQFF. In DNA form, the CDR3 reads TGTGCCAGCAGCCAGGCCTATAGGGACAGGGCCCACAATGAGCAGTTCTTC.

The table lists this clonotype with a few counts. The chain uses TRBV6-2 or TRBV6-3 and TRBJ1-1; 7 bases line up with TRBD1. V gave up 0 bases and J gave up 6 bases; unmatched junction bases: 13. This CDR3 has 17 residues. The V gene's germline CDR1 is MNHEY and CDR2 SVGEGT. The CDR3 DNA reads TGTGCCAGCAGTTACTCGTATCGGAGTAGGACAGGCGCTGAAGCTTTCTTT. Its translation: CASSYSYRSRTGAEAFF.

This clonotype is medium-sized (0.01 to 0.1%). The chain employs TRBV6-2 or TRBV6-3 and TRBJ2-3; no firm D call. CDR1 MNHEY and CDR2 SVGEGT come from the germline V gene. V shed 7 bases and J shed 2 bases, with 16 bases lying between them. The CDR3 totals 15 residues. The CDR3 DNA reads as TGTGCCAGCACCCTCTCGGACCGACCCACAGATACGCAGTATTTT. Translation: CASTLSDRPTDTQYF.

V and J are TRBV12-3 or TRBV12-4 and TRBJ1-2; weak D call: TRBD1 (5 bases). The CDR3 is made up of 14 amino acids. V lost 5 bases and J lost 6, with 16 bases in between. In nucleotides, the CDR3 is TGTGCCAGCAGTCCGGGACCCCTGGTGGATGGCTACACCTTC. Translation: CASSPGPLVDGYTF.

This clonotype turned up a few times. The V gene is TRBV21-1, the J gene TRBJ2-1; TRBD1, the D gene given by the table, was not confirmed from the DNA. TRBV21-1 has pseudogene status. The CDR3 is 19 amino acids. CDR3 in DNA: TGTGCCAGCAGCAACTCTACCCAGACGGTCCGGGGGCGCTACAATGAGCAGTTCTTC. Its protein is CASSNSTQTVRGRYNEQFF.

The chain couples TRBV29-1 to TRBJ1-1; D uncertain. With 1 base removed from V and 2 bases from J, the gap between germline ends came to 29 bases. The germline V gene has CDR1 SQVTM and CDR2 ANQGSEA. The CDR3 extends over 20 amino acids. CDR3 in DNA: TGCAGCGTTGAAGGCGTGTTGGAGGAAGTTTCTATCGGTATAAACACTGAAGCTTTCTTT. This codes for CSVEGVLEEVSIGINTEAFF. Together with reference TRBV29-1 and TRBJ1-1, the CDR3 gives the full variable domain: SAVISQKPSRDICQRGTSLTIQCQVDSQVTMMFWYRQQPGQSLTLIATANQGSEATYESGFVIDKFPISRPNLTFSTLTVSNMSPEDSSIYLCSVEGVLEEVSIGINTEAFFGQGTRLTVV.

V gene TRBV7-9 combines with J gene TRBJ2-7, with TRBD2 matching over 9 bases. The CDR3 runs 14 residues. V gave up 2 bases and J gave up 5 bases; unmatched junction bases: 4. Germline values: CDR1 SEHNR, CDR2 FQNEAQ (reference sequence). The CDR3 spells CASSLSSGADEQYV. The CDR3, as DNA: TGTGCCAGCAGCTTATCTAGCGGGGCGGACGAGCAGTACGTC.

Many counts were recorded for this clonotype. The CDR3: CASSQDRGAYNEQFF. In nucleotides, the CDR3 is TGCGCCAGCAGCCAAGATCGGGGGGCCTACAATGAGCAGTTCTTC. This sequence joins TRBV4-3 and TRBJ2-1, with TRBD2 matching over 7 bases. The CDR3 totals 15 residues. The ends lost 0 bases at V and 2 bases at J; junction bases unmatched: 1. Germline CDR1 LGHNA, CDR2 YSLEER.

This clonotype was detected ten times or more. This chain connects TRBV11-2 to TRBJ2-3, with D possibly TRBD1 on 6 matching bases. Germline V gives CDR1 SGHAT, CDR2 FQNNGV. CDR3 length equals 14 residues. The V gene lost 8 bases and the J gene lost 5 bases, with 17 bases spanning the gap. CDR3 region: CASLVVGAGDTQYF. In DNA, the CDR3 is TGTGCCAGCCTTGTTGTGGGGGCCGGAGATACGCAGTATTTT.

This clonotype came up a few times. The V call is TRBV4-1, the J call TRBJ2-7; 12 bases match TRBD1. The V segment lost 4 bases and the J segment 5 bases; nucleotides outside the gene matches: 0. Per the germline V gene, CDR1 is MGHRA and CDR2 is YSYEKL. This CDR3 is 13 amino acids long. CDR3 DNA: TGCGCCAGCAGCCGGGACAGGGGGCACGAGCAGTACTTC. Translated, it gives CASSRDRGHEQYF.

The chain employs TRBV4-1 and TRBJ1-1; D remains ambiguous. This CDR3 contains 13 residues. CDR1 and CDR2 (germline): MGHRA, YSYEKL. The ends were cut back, 0 bases at V and 6 bases at J, with 8 bases in the middle. This CDR3 is CASSQDPQAEAFF. The CDR3 DNA reads as TGCGCCAGCAGCCAAGATCCCCAGGCTGAAGCTTTCTTT.

This clonotype was counted a few times. This chain uses TRBV7-9 with TRBJ2-5; 8 nucleotides agree with TRBD1. There are 14 residues in the CDR3. CDR1 and CDR2 from the germline V gene are SEHNR and FQNEAQ (reference sequence). V was pared by 5 bases and J by 3 bases, with 5 bases of the junction left unmatched. The CDR3 region is CASSPQDREETQYF. The CDR3 DNA reads TGTGCCAGCAGCCCCCAGGACAGGGAAGAGACCCAGTACTTC. The whole variable domain, remainder taken from reference TRBV7-9 and TRBJ2-5, is DTGVSQNPRHKITKRGQNVTFRCDPISEHNRLYWYRQTLGQGPEFLTYFQNEAQLEKSRLLSDRFSAERPKGSFSTLEIQRTEQGDSAMYLCASSPQDREETQYFGPGTRLLVL.

This clonotype was recorded at least ten times. The chain joins TRBV14 to TRBJ2-1, with D maybe TRBD1 (5 bases). The CDR3 has 14 amino acids. Germline assignment: CDR1 SGHDN and CDR2 FVKESK. V was trimmed by 0 bases and J by 2 bases, leaving 5 bases between them. The CDR3 spells CASSQEGPYNEQFF. CDR3 DNA sequence: TGTGCCAGCAGCCAAGAGGGGCCCTACAATGAGCAGTTCTTC.

This clonotype was seen many times. The genes are TRBV7-6 and TRBJ1-5, with D possibly matching TRBD1 (5 bases). Germline V gene lookup returns CDR1 SGHVS and CDR2 FNYEAQ. Trimming stripped 4 bases from V and 7 bases from J, with 14 bases between. The CDR3 is 14 residues long. The CDR3 DNA is TGTGCCAGCAGCTCCGGGACGCCGGACCAGCCCCAGCATTTT. Translation gives CASSSGTPDQPQHF.

The sample holds a few counts of this clonotype. The rearrangement uses TRBV6-5 and TRBJ1-5; weak D call: TRBD1 (6 bases). CDR1 is MNHEY, CDR2 SVGAGI, per germline. Trimming took off 5 bases at V and 0 bases at J, with 11 bases between the two ends. This CDR3 is built from 15 residues. The CDR3 is CASSLTGNSNQPQHF. CDR3 nucleotides: TGTGCCAGCAGTCTCACAGGGAATAGCAATCAGCCCCAGCATTTT.

This clonotype was counted only a few times. V is TRBV6-2 or TRBV6-3 and J is TRBJ1-5, with D hard to call. Deletions cut 5 bases from V and 2 bases from J, with 16 bases between. Germline V lookup: CDR1 MNHEY, CDR2 SVGEGT. This CDR3 is built from 16 residues. CDR3 loop: CASSEDEGAGNQPQHF. The CDR3 nucleotides are TGTGCCAGCAGTGAAGATGAGGGTGCGGGCAATCAGCCCCAGCATTTT.

This clonotype occurred many times. This rearrangement joins TRBV7-9 to TRBJ1-5; D is unclear. CDR1 is SEHNR and CDR2 is FQNEAQ in the germline V gene (reference sequence). The CDR3 has 14 amino acids. Between the trimmed V and J ends, which lost 3 bases and 7 bases, there was a span of 13 bases. The CDR3 region is CASSFLGSDQPQHF. CDR3 coding DNA: TGTGCCAGCAGCTTTTTGGGGTCAGACCAGCCCCAGCATTTT.

The rearrangement links TRBV7-3 to TRBJ1-5; D might be TRBD1 (5 bases). The CDR3 loop spans 12 amino acids. The germline CDR1 and CDR2 sequences are SGHTA and FQGTGA. V lost 8 bases, J lost 6 bases, and 11 bases lay in between. The CDR3 DNA is TGTGCCAGCGGCGACAGTTTTCAGCCCCAGCATTTT. It specifies CASGDSFQPQHF. Supplemented by reference TRBV7-3 and TRBJ1-5, the full variable domain reads GAGVSQTPSNKVTEKGKYVELRCDPISGHTALYWYRQSLGQGPEFLIYFQGTGAADDSGLPNDRFFAVRPEGSVSTLKIQRTERGDSAVYLCASGDSFQPQHFGDGTRLSIL.

The chain combines TRBV11-2 with TRBJ2-1, with 7 bases matching TRBD2. The CDR3 covers 16 residues. CDR1 and CDR2 (germline): SGHAT, FQNNGV. The J segment lost 4 bases and the V segment lost 1 base, leaving 7 bases of the junction unmatched. The CDR3 spells CASSLAGLAVYNEQFF. CDR3 in DNA: TGTGCCAGCAGCTTAGCTGGGCTAGCGGTTTACAATGAGCAGTTCTTC. Filled out from reference TRBV11-2 and TRBJ2-1, the complete variable domain reads EAGVAQSPRYKIIEKRQSVAFWCNPISGHATLYWYQQILGQGPKLLIQFQNNGVVDDSQLPKDRFSAERLKGVDSTLKIQPAKLEDSAVYLCASSLAGLAVYNEQFFGPGTRLTVL.

In its sample, this clonotype was seen a few times. The J gene is TRBJ2-7, the V gene TRBV6-2 or TRBV6-3, with a tentative D call TRBD2 (6 bases). V lost 5 bases to trimming and J lost 5 bases, with 13 bases between them. CDR3 length equals 13 residues. Looked up from germline, CDR1 is MNHEY and CDR2 is SVGEGT. The CDR3 DNA is TGTGCCAGCAGTCTCGGGACTTCTAACGAGCAGTACGTC. Translated: CASSLGTSNEQYV.

Ten or more counts support this clonotype. The rearrangement uses TRBV7-9 and TRBJ2-1; 7 bases are a match to TRBD2. V gave up 5 bases and J gave up 5 bases; unmatched junction bases: 9. The V gene's germline CDR1 is SEHNR and CDR2 FQNEAQ (reference sequence). The CDR3 is made up of 15 amino acids. The CDR3 region has the DNA TGTGCCAGCAGCCAGGAGCGGGGAGGAAACAATGAGCAGTTCTTC. Its protein product is CASSQERGGNNEQFF.

V usage is TRBV2 and J usage is TRBJ2-7; either TRBD1 or TRBD2 may fit D (5 bases each). This CDR3 has 15 residues. Germline V gene data show CDR1 as SNHLY and CDR2 as FYNNEI. The V end lost 10 bases, the J end lost 1 base, and 20 bases lay between the germline ends. CDR3 DNA: TGTGCCAATCAGGAGGCTCTAGGGGCGTCCTACGAGCAGTACTTC. Amino acid sequence: CANQEALGASYEQYF.

The chain joins TRBV18 to TRBJ2-1; a possible D gene is TRBD1 (6 bases). CDR3 size: 16 residues. The V end lost 6 bases, the J end lost 0 bases, and 15 bases lay between the germline ends. The germline V gene encodes CDR1 KGHSH and CDR2 LQKENI. The CDR3 DNA reads TGTGCCAGCTCTAGGCCAGGGGAGAGCTCCTACAATGAGCAGTTCTTC. It encodes CASSRPGESSYNEQFF.

Only a few counts were recorded for this clonotype. The DNA for the CDR3 is TGTGCCAGCAGCTTTGATCCATTCGAATATGGACAGCCGTACCAAGAGACCCAGTACTTC. This codes for CASSFDPFEYGQPYQETQYF. V is TRBV5-5 and J is TRBJ2-5; tentatively, D is TRBD1 (6 bases). The CDR3 consists of 20 residues. From germline, CDR1 is SGHKS and CDR2 YYEKEE (reference sequence). V shed 2 bases and J shed 0 bases, with 26 bases lying between them.

This clonotype was seen repeatedly, ten times or more. The rearrangement uses TRBV29-1 and TRBJ2-3; no clear D gene. CDR1 and CDR2 (germline): SQVTM, ANQGSEA. V lost 7 bases to trimming and J lost 6 bases, with 11 bases between them. The CDR3 runs to 11 residues. This CDR3 is CSGWGSDTQYF. The CDR3 DNA reads as TGCAGCGGGTGGGGTTCGGATACGCAGTATTTT.

This clonotype came up a few times. The chain uses TRBV7-9 and TRBJ2-1; 9 positions agree with TRBD2. This CDR3 spans 15 amino acids. Per the germline V gene, CDR1 is SEHNR and CDR2 is FQNEAQ (reference sequence). The V gene end was trimmed by 3 bases and the J gene end by 8 bases; junction bases not matched to a gene: 8. The CDR3 DNA follows: TGTGCCAGCAGCTTTAGTAGCGGGGGTTTCGATGAGCAGTTCTTC. This sequence encodes CASSFSSGGFDEQFF.